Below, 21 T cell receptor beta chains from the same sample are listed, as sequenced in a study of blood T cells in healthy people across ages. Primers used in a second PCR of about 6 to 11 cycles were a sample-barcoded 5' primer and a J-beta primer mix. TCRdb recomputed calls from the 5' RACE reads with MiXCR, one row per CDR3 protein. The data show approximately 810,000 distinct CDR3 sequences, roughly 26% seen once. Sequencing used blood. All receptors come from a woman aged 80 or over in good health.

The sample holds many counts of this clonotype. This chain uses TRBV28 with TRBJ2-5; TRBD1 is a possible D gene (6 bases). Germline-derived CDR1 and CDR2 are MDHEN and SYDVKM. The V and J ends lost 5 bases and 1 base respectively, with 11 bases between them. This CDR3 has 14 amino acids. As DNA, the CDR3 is TGTGCCAGCAGTATAACAGGGTCCCAAGAGACCCAGTACTTC. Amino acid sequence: CASSITGSQETQYF. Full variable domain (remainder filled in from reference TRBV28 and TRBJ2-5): DVKVTQSSRYLVKRTGEKVFLECVQDMDHENMFWYRQDPGLGLRLIYFSYDVKMKEKGDIPEGYSVSREKKERFSLILESASTNQTSMYLCASSITGSQETQYFGPGTRLLVL.

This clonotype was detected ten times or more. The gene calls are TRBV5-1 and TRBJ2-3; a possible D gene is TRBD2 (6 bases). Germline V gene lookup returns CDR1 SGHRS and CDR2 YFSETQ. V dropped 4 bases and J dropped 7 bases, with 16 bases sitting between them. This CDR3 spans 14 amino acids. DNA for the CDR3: TGCGCCAGCAGCGACATGCGGGGAGGAAATACGCAGTATTTT. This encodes CASSDMRGGNTQYF.

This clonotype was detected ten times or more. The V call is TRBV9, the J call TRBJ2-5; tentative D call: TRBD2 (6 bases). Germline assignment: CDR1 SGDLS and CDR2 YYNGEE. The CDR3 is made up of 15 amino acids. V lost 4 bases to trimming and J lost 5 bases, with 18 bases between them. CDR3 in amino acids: CASSPGGGMGETQYF. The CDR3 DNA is TGTGCCAGCAGCCCCGGTGGGGGGATGGGGGAGACCCAGTACTTC.

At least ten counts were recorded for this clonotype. The CDR3 reads CASKAGPGYGYTF. The CDR3 DNA is TGTGCCAGCAAAGCAGGGCCGGGTTATGGCTACACCTTC. V and J are TRBV27 and TRBJ1-2, with D possibly being TRBD1 (5 bases). This CDR3 contains 13 residues. Germline V CDR1 and CDR2: MNHEY, SMNVEV (reference sequence). The V end was cut by 7 bases, the J end by 5 bases, with 14 bases between.

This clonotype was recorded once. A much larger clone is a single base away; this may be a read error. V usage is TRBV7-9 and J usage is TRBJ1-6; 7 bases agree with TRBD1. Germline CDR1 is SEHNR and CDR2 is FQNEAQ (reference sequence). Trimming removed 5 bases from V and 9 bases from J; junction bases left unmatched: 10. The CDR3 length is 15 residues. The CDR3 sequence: CASSPRGQQGSPLHF. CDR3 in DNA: TGTGCCAGCAGCCCGAGGGGACAGCAGGGTTCACCCCTCCACTTT.

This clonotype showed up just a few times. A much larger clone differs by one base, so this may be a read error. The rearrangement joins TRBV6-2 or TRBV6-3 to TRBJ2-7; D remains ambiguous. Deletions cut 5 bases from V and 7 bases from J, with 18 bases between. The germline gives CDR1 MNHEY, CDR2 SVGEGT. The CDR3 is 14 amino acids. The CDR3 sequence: CASSDRRSANEQYF. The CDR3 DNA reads TGTGCCAGCAGTGATCGGAGATCCGCCAATGAGCAGTACTTC.

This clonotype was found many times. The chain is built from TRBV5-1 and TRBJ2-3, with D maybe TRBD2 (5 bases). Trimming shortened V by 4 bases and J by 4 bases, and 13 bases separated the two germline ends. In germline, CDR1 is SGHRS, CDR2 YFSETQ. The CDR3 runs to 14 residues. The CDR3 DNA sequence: TGCGCCAGCAGCCCGGGATTCGACGCAGATACGCAGTATTTT. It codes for CASSPGFDADTQYF.

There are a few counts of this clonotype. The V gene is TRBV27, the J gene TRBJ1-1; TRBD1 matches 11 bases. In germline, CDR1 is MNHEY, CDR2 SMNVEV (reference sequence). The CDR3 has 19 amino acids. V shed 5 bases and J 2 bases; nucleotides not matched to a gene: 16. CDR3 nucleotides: TGTGCCAGCAGTGACCGGGACAGGGGGTATGTACCCCCAAACACTGAAGCTTTCTTT. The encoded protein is CASSDRDRGYVPPNTEAFF.

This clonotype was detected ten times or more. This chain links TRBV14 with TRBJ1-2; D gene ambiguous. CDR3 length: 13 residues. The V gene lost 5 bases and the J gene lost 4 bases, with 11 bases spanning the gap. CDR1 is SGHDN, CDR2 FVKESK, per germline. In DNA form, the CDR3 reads TGTGCCAGCAGCGTCGGCCAGACCTATGGCTACACCTTC. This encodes CASSVGQTYGYTF.

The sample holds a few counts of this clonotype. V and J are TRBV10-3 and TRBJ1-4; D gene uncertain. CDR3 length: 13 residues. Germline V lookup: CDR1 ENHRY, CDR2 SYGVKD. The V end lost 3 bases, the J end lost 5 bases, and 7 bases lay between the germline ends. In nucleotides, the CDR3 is TGTGCCATCAGTGACCGAGTCAATGAAAAACTGTTTTTT. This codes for CAISDRVNEKLFF.

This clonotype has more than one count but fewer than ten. CDR3: CASSYSRTSGRGDEQFF. CDR3 sequence (DNA): TGTGCCAGCAGTTACTCCAGGACTAGCGGTAGAGGCGATGAGCAGTTCTTC. The chain combines TRBV6-6 with TRBJ2-1, with 10 positions matching TRBD2. V shed 0 bases, J shed 8 bases, and the junction held 10 bases outside the gene matches. The CDR3 is 17 amino acids. Per germline, CDR1 MNHNY and CDR2 SVGAGI (reference sequence).

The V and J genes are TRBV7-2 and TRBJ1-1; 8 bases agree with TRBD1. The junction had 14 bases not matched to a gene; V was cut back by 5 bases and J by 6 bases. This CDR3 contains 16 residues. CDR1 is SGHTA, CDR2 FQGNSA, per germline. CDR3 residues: CASSKGGQGRRSEAFF. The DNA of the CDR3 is TGTGCCAGCAGCAAGGGTGGACAGGGTCGTAGGTCTGAAGCTTTCTTT.

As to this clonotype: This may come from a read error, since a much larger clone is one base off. CDR3 bases: TGCAGTGCTAAAGGACTCCACAGGGGGAAATACTACGAGCAGTACTTC. As protein: CSAKGLHRGKYYEQYF. The chain is built from TRBV20-1 and TRBJ2-7, with 8 bases identical to TRBD1. This CDR3 is built from 16 residues. In germline, CDR1 is DFQATT, CDR2 SNEGSKA (reference sequence). The V and J ends lost 4 bases and 3 bases, in that order; junction bases with no gene match: 14.

For the CDR3, the DNA is TGTGCCAGCCGACATACGGGTGTTACTTACGAGCAGTACTTC. Encoded protein: CASRHTGVTYEQYF. The chain recombines TRBV7-2 with TRBJ2-1; D unresolved. The end of the DNA aligns better with TRBJ2-7, so the J call may be wrong. Germline CDR1 is SGHTA and CDR2 is FQGNSA. The CDR3 runs 14 residues.

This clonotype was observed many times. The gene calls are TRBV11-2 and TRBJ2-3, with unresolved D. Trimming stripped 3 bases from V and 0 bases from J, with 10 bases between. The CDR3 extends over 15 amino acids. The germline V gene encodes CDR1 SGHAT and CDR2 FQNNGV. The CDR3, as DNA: TGTGCCAGCAGCTTTGACCTGACTAGCACAGATACGCAGTATTTT. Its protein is CASSFDLTSTDTQYF.

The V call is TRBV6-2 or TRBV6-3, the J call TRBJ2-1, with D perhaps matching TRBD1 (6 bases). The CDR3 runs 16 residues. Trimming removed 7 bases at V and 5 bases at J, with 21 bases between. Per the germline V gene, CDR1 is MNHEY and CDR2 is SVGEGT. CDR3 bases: TGTGCCAGCACCAGGGACATCCAGGGGTTGAACAATGAGCAGTTCTTC. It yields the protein CASTRDIQGLNNEQFF.

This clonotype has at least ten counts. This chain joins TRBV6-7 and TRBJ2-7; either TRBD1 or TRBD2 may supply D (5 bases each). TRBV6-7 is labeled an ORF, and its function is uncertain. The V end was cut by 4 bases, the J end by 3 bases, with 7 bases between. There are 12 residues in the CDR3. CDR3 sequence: CASSWGYYEQYF. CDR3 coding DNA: TGTGCCAGCAGTTGGGGGTACTACGAGCAGTACTTC.

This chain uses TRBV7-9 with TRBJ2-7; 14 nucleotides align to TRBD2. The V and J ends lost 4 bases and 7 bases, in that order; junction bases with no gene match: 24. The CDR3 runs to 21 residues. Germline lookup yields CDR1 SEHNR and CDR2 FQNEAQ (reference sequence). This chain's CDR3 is CASSSSHPGLAGAGSYNEQYF. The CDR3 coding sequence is TGTGCCAGCAGCTCATCCCACCCGGGACTAGCGGGGGCAGGCTCCTATAATGAGCAGTACTTC.

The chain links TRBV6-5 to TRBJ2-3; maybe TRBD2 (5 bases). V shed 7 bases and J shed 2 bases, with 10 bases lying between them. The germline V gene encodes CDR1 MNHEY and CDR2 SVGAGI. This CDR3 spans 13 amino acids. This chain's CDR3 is CASIKADTDTQYF. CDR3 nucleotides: TGTGCCAGCATCAAAGCGGACACAGATACGCAGTATTTT.

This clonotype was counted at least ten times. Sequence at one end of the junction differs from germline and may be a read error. The CDR3 here is CATSVLGGGDYNEQFF. CDR3 bases: TGTGCCACCAGTGTTTTGGGCGGGGGGGACTACAATGAGCAGTTCTTC. The rearrangement uses TRBV24-1 and TRBJ2-1; 9 bases fit TRBD2. Germline CDR1 and CDR2: KGHDR and SFDVKD. CDR3 length: 16 residues.

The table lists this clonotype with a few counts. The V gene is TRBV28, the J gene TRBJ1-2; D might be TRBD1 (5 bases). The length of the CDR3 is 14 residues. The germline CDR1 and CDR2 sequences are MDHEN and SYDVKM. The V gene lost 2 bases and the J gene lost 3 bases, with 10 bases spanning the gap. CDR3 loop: CASSLGGIDYGYTF. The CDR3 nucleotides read TGTGCCAGCAGTTTAGGGGGAATCGACTATGGCTACACCTTC.